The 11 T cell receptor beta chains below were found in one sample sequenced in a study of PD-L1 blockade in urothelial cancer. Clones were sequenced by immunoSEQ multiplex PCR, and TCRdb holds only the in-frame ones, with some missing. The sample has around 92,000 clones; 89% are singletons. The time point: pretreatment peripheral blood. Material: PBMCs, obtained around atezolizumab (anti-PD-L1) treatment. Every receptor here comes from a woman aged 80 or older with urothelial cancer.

CDR3 loop: CSVGQVYYEQYF. As DNA, the CDR3 is TGCAGCGTCGGACAGGTATACTACGAGCAGTACTTC. The chain joins TRBV29-1 to TRBJ2-5; TRBD1 agrees at 7 bases. The DNA end is more similar to TRBJ2-7, so the J call may be wrong. Germline V gene data show CDR1 as SQVTM and CDR2 as ANQGSEA. The CDR3 loop spans 12 amino acids.

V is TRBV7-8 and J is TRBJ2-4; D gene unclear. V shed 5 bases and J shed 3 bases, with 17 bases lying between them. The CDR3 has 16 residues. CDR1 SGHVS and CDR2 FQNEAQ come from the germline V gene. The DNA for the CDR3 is TGTGCCAGCAGCCCTGCCGTTGAACAACACAAAAACATTCAGTACTTC. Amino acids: CASSPAVEQHKNIQYF.

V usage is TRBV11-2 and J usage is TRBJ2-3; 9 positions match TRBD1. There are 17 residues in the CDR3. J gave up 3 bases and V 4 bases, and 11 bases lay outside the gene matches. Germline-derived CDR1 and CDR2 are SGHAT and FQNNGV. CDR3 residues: CASSWGDRVGATDTQYF. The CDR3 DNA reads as TGTGCCAGCAGCTGGGGGGACAGGGTTGGGGCAACAGATACGCAGTATTTT.

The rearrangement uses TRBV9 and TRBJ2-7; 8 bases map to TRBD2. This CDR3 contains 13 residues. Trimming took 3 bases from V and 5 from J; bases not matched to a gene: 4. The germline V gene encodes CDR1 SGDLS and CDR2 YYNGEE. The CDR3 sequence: CASSARTSHEQYF. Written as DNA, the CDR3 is TGTGCCAGCAGCGCCCGGACTAGCCACGAGCAGTACTTC.

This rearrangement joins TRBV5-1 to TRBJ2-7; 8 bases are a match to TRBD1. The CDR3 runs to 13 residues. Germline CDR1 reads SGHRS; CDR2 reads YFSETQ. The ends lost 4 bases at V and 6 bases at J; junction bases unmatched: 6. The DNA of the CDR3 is TGCGCCAGCAGCAAGGACAGGGCCGGCGAGCAGTACTTC. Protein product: CASSKDRAGEQYF.

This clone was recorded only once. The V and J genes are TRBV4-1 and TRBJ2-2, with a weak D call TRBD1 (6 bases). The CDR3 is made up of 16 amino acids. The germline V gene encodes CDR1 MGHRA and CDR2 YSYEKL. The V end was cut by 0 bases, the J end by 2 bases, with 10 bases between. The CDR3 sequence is CASSQEGRGNTGELFF. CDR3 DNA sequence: TGCGCCAGCAGCCAAGAGGGCAGGGGAAACACCGGGGAGCTGTTTTTT.

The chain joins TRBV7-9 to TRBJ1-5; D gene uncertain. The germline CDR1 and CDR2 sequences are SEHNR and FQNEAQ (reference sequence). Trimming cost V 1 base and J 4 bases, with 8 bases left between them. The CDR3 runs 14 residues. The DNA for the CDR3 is TGTGCCAGCAGCTTAGACAGCCCAAATCAGCCCCAGCATTTT. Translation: CASSLDSPNQPQHF. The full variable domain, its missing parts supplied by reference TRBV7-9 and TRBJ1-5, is DTGVSQNPRHKITKRGQNVTFRCDPISEHNRLYWYRQTLGQGPEFLTYFQNEAQLEKSRLLSDRFSAERPKGSFSTLEIQRTEQGDSAMYLCASSLDSPNQPQHFGDGTRLSIL.

CDR3 sequence reads: CASSPLKREAGYEQYF. CDR3 DNA sequence: TGTGCCAGCAGCCCCCTGAAGCGGGAGGCGGGCTACGAGCAGTACTTC. The rearrangement links TRBV11-2 to TRBJ2-7; 9 bases agree with TRBD2. This CDR3 has 16 amino acids. Trimming at V came to 5 bases and at J to 3 bases, leaving 11 bases not matched to a gene. Germline CDR1 is SGHAT and CDR2 is FQNNGV. The full variable domain, its missing parts supplied by reference TRBV11-2 and TRBJ2-7, is EAGVAQSPRYKIIEKRQSVAFWCNPISGHATLYWYQQILGQGPKLLIQFQNNGVVDDSQLPKDRFSAERLKGVDSTLKIQPAKLEDSAVYLCASSPLKREAGYEQYFGPGTRLTVT.

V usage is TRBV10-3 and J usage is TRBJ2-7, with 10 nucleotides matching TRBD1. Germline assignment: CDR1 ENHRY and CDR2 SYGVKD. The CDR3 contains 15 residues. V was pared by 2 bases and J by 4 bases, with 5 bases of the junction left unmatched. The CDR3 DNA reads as TGTGCCATCAGTGAGCCCGACAGGGGGCTGTACGAGCAGTACTTC. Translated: CAISEPDRGLYEQYF.

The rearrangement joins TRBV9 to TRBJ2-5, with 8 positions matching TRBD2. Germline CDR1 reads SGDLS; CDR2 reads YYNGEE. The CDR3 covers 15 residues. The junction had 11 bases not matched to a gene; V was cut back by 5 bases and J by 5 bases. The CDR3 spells CASSPGTSRMETQYF. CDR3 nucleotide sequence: TGTGCCAGCAGTCCAGGGACTAGTCGAATGGAGACCCAGTACTTC. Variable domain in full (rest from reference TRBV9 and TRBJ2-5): DSGVTQTPKHLITATGQRVTLRCSPRSGDLSVYWYQQSLDQGLQFLIQYYNGEERAKGNILERFSAQQFPDLHSELNLSSLELGDSALYFCASSPGTSRMETQYFGPGTRLLVL.

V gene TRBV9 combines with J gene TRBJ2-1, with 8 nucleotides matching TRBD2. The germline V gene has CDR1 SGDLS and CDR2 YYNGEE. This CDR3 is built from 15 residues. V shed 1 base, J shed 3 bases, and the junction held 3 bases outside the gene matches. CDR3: CASSVRSGSYNEQFF. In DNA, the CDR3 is TGTGCCAGCAGCGTAAGGAGCGGGAGCTACAATGAGCAGTTCTTC.